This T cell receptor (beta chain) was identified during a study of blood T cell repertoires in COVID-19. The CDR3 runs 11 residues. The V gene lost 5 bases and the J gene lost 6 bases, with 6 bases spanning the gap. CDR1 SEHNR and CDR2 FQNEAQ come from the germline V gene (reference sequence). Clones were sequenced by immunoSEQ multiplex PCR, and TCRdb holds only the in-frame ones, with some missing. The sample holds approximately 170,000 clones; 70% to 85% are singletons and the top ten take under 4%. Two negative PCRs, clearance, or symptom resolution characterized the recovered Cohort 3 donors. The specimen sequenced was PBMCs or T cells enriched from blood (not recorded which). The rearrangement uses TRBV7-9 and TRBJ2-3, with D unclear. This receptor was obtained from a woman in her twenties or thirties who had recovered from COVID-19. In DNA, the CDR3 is TGTGCCAGCAGCCAATCCGATACGCAGTATTTT. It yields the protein CASSQSDTQYF.